The 21 T cell receptor beta chains listed next were all sequenced from one sample in a study of early T cells in non-severe SARS-CoV-2 infection (dated by TCRdb to the early 2020s). The library was obtained by 5' RACE. Instrument used: NextSeq 500. TCRdb reprocessed the public reads (quality trimming at Q25 with fastp, clone calling with MiXCR) and kept in-frame beta chains. One record per CDR3 amino acid sequence lists the most common genes and DNA. For this sample there are some 71,000 distinct CDR3 sequences; over 8% appear just once. Jointly, the top ten make up about a sixth of the sample. The specimen comprised whole blood, sampled at baseline. The receptors shown here come from an adult who was a healthcare worker with PCR-confirmed SARS-CoV-2 infection or an uninfected control (not recorded which).

This clonotype is medium-sized within its sample. This chain connects TRBV29-1 to TRBJ1-2; perhaps TRBD1 as D (5 bases). Per the germline V gene, CDR1 is SQVTM and CDR2 is ANQGSEA. Between the trimmed V and J ends, which lost 7 bases and 7 bases, there was a span of 19 bases. This CDR3 comprises 13 residues. In nucleotides, the CDR3 is TGCAGCGCAACCGGGACGGTCCTCTCTGGCTACACCTTC. Residues: CSATGTVLSGYTF.

This clonotype has at least ten counts. The CDR3 region has the DNA TGTGCCAGCAGCCTACCTGTTAATTCACCCCTCCACTTT. Its translation is CASSLPVNSPLHF. This rearrangement joins TRBV7-2 to TRBJ1-6; D is uncertain. The CDR3 totals 13 residues. Trimming left V 5 bases short and J 6 bases short, with 8 bases between. Germline V gives CDR1 SGHTA, CDR2 FQGNSA.

This clonotype was seen many times. This rearrangement joins TRBV10-3 to TRBJ2-6; 8 bases agree with TRBD1. V shed 8 bases, J shed 3 bases, and the junction held 6 bases outside the gene matches. Germline CDR1 and CDR2: ENHRY and SYGVKD. This CDR3 has 15 residues. The CDR3 protein is CAIGNDRGGANVLTF. CDR3 nucleotide sequence: TGTGCCATCGGGAACGACAGGGGTGGGGCCAACGTCCTGACTTTC.

This chain links TRBV11-2 with TRBJ1-4; D remains unclear. The CDR3 runs 14 residues. V was pared by 5 bases and J by 0 bases, with 7 bases between. Germline V CDR1 and CDR2: SGHAT, FQNNGV. DNA for the CDR3: TGTGCCAGCAGCAGTCATGCAACTAATGAAAAACTGTTTTTT. Amino acid sequence: CASSSHATNEKLFF.

This clonotype has only a few counts. The V and J genes are TRBV12-3 or TRBV12-4 and TRBJ2-7; D might be TRBD1 (6 bases). With 6 bases removed from V and 6 bases from J, the gap between germline ends came to 21 bases. The CDR3 is 15 residues long. DNA for the CDR3: TGTGCCAGCAGAAATACCCAGGGGCCTTCGTTCGAGCAGTACTTC. Amino acids: CASRNTQGPSFEQYF.

This chain joins TRBV27 and TRBJ2-6; D remains ambiguous. This CDR3 contains 16 residues. Trimming removed 5 bases from V and 0 bases from J, with 11 bases in between. CDR1 MNHEY and CDR2 SMNVEV come from the germline V gene (reference sequence). The CDR3 DNA reads TGTGCCAGCAGTGCTAAGTCCGGCTCTGGGGCCAACGTCCTGACTTTC. Protein product: CASSAKSGSGANVLTF.

This clonotype was counted at least ten times. This chain links TRBV20-1 with TRBJ1-1; D remains ambiguous. Germline CDR1 DFQATT, CDR2 SNEGSKA (reference sequence). The CDR3 is 13 residues long. Trimming cost V 0 bases and J 1 base, with 6 bases left between them. The CDR3 DNA is TGCAGTGCTAGAGATGTGTGGAACACTGAAGCTTTCTTT. This codes for CSARDVWNTEAFF.

This clonotype was observed a handful of times. The genes are TRBV12-3 or TRBV12-4 and TRBJ1-1; D is possibly TRBD1 (5 bases). CDR3 length: 13 amino acids. Between the trimmed V and J ends, which lost 6 bases and 8 bases, there was a span of 16 bases. The CDR3 here is CASSRPGTTEAFF. CDR3 nucleotide sequence: TGTGCCAGCAGCCGCCCCGGGACTACAGAAGCTTTCTTT.

This clonotype is termed hyperexpanded. The chain links TRBV28 to TRBJ2-7, with TRBD1 matching over 7 bases. Germline V gene lookup returns CDR1 MDHEN and CDR2 SYDVKM. This CDR3 is 15 amino acids long. The J segment lost 2 bases and the V segment lost 7 bases, leaving 11 bases of the junction unmatched. The CDR3 loop is CASTVRTGGPYEQYF. CDR3 DNA: TGTGCCAGCACCGTAAGGACAGGCGGCCCCTACGAGCAGTACTTC.

This clonotype was counted many times. This chain links TRBV10-2 with TRBJ2-7; 13 bases match TRBD2. The CDR3 totals 15 residues. The ends lost 7 bases at V and 3 bases at J; junction bases unmatched: 6. Germline CDR1 is WSHSY and CDR2 is SAAADI. The CDR3 protein is CASKPGTSGDYEQYF. The CDR3 DNA sequence: TGCGCCAGCAAGCCCGGGACTAGCGGGGACTACGAGCAGTACTTC.

There are a few counts of this clonotype. This sequence joins TRBV7-2 and TRBJ1-3, with TRBD1 identical over 7 bases. V shed 1 base, J shed 2 bases, and the junction held 5 bases outside the gene matches. The CDR3 has 16 amino acids. Germline values: CDR1 SGHTA, CDR2 FQGNSA. CDR3 residues: CASSLGPGGAGNTIYF. The CDR3 DNA reads as TGTGCCAGCAGCTTAGGGCCAGGGGGAGCTGGAAACACCATATATTTT.

The chain recombines TRBV28 with TRBJ2-7; 12 bases align to TRBD1. In germline, CDR1 is MDHEN, CDR2 SYDVKM. J gave up 1 base and V 6 bases, and 7 bases lay outside the gene matches. The CDR3 spans 16 residues. The CDR3 nucleotides read TGTGCCAGCAGCCCGGGACAGGGGGCTCGTTCCTACGAGCAGTACTTC. Translated: CASSPGQGARSYEQYF.

There are many counts of this clonotype. The rearrangement joins TRBV13 to TRBJ2-3, with a weak D call TRBD2 (5 bases). Trimming shortened V by 3 bases and J by 7 bases, and 14 bases separated the two germline ends. The CDR3 length is 14 residues. Germline V lookup: CDR1 PRHDT, CDR2 FYEKMQ (reference sequence). CDR3 in amino acids: CASSFRMEAYTQYF. CDR3 sequence (DNA): TGTGCCAGCAGCTTTCGCATGGAGGCCTATACGCAGTATTTT. Full variable domain (outside the CDR3, taken from reference TRBV13 and TRBJ2-3): AAGVIQSPRHLIKEKRETATLKCYPIPRHDTVYWYQQGPGQDPQFLISFYEKMQSDKGSIPDRFSAQQFSDYHSELNMSSLELGDSALYFCASSFRMEAYTQYFGPGTRLTVL.

This chain connects TRBV28 to TRBJ1-2, with a possible D match to TRBD1 (6 bases). The CDR3 runs to 12 residues. With 2 bases removed from V and 8 bases from J, the gap between germline ends came to 9 bases. Germline V gene data show CDR1 as MDHEN and CDR2 as SYDVKM. The DNA of the CDR3 is TGTGCCAGCAGTTTACGCACAGGGGGCTACACCTTC. Amino acid sequence: CASSLRTGGYTF.

This clonotype has just a few counts. The chain joins TRBV20-1 to TRBJ2-1, with a possible D match to TRBD1 (5 bases). Germline V CDR1 and CDR2: DFQATT, SNEGSKA (reference sequence). The CDR3 is 15 residues long. With 1 base removed from V and 6 bases from J, the gap between germline ends came to 16 bases. CDR3 DNA: TGCAGTGCTAGAGCAACTCTGGGGCGAGTCAATGAGCAGTTCTTC. Translated, it gives CSARATLGRVNEQFF.

There are many counts of this clonotype. The chain uses TRBV20-1 and TRBJ1-1; TRBD1 aligns across 7 bases. This CDR3 region has 14 residues. Per the germline V gene, CDR1 is DFQATT and CDR2 is SNEGSKA (reference sequence). V lost 1 base and J lost 5; bases outside the gene matches: 7. CDR3 sequence: CSARVVGGRTEAFF. DNA for the CDR3: TGCAGTGCTAGAGTAGTAGGGGGCAGGACTGAAGCTTTCTTT.

This clonotype has at least ten counts. The rearrangement links TRBV5-4 to TRBJ2-1; D possibly corresponds to TRBD2 (6 bases). Germline V CDR1 and CDR2: SGHNT, YYREEE (reference sequence). V lost 2 bases and J lost 7, with 16 bases in between. This CDR3 region has 15 residues. The CDR3 bases are TGTGCCAGCAGCTTAGACCCGACTAGGGGAAATGAGCAGTTCTTC. Its translation is CASSLDPTRGNEQFF. Full variable domain (rest looked up from reference TRBV5-4 and TRBJ2-1): ETGVTQSPTHLIKTRGQQVTLRCSSQSGHNTVSWYQQALGQGPQFIFQYYREEENGRGNFPPRFSGLQFPNYSSELNVNALELDDSALYLCASSLDPTRGNEQFFGPGTRLTVL.

A note on this clonotype: A much bigger clone sits one base away, suggesting this may be a read error. In DNA, the CDR3 is TGCAGCGTTGCCGGGGGCAGGGTAGAAGGCTACACCTTC. This sequence encodes CSVAGGRVEGYTF. The chain links TRBV29-1 to TRBJ1-2; possibly TRBD1 for D (6 bases). Trimming took 4 bases from V and 8 from J, leaving 17 bases between them. Germline-derived CDR1 and CDR2 are SQVTM and ANQGSEA. The CDR3 is made up of 13 amino acids.

CDR3 region: CASSFAGEQFF. The DNA for the CDR3 is TGTGCCAGCAGTTTTGCTGGTGAGCAGTTCTTC. The chain links TRBV28 to TRBJ2-1; D is unresolved. Trimming shortened V by 3 bases and J by 9 bases, and 6 bases separated the two germline ends. Per the germline V gene, CDR1 is MDHEN and CDR2 is SYDVKM. CDR3 length: 11 residues.

This rearrangement joins TRBV28 to TRBJ2-7, with 11 bases aligning to TRBD2. Germline V CDR1 and CDR2: MDHEN, SYDVKM. The CDR3 consists of 13 residues. Trimming removed 5 bases from V and 8 bases from J; junction bases left unmatched: 5. DNA of the CDR3: TGTGCCAGCAGTGGAAGACTAGCGGGGAAGCAGTACTTC. Protein sequence: CASSGRLAGKQYF.

There are many counts of this clonotype. The rearrangement uses TRBV30 and TRBJ1-5; no firm D call. V was pared by 3 bases and J by 1 base, with 13 bases between. Germline CDR1 GTSNPN, CDR2 SVGIG (reference sequence). The CDR3 consists of 15 residues. In DNA, the CDR3 is TGTGCCTGGAGAGGACTTGGCGGGAGCAATCAGCCCCAGCATTTT. It codes for CAWRGLGGSNQPQHF.